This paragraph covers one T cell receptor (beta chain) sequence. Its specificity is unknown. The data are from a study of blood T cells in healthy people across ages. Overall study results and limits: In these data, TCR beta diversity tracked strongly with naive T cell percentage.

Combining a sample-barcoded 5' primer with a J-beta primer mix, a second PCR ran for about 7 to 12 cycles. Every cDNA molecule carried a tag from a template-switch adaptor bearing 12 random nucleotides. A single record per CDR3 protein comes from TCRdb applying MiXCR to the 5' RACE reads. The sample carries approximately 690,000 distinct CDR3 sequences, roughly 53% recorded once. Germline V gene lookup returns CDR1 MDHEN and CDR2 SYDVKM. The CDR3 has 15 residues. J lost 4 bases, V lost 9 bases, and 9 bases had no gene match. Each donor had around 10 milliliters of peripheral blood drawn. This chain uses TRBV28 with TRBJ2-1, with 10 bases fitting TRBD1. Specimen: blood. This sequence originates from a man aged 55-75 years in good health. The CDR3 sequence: CASNPPDRGYNEQFF. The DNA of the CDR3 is TGTGCCAGTAACCCCCCGGACAGGGGGTACAATGAGCAGTTCTTC. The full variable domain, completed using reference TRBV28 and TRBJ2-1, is DVKVTQSSRYLVKRTGEKVFLECVQDMDHENMFWYRQDPGLGLRLIYFSYDVKMKEKGDIPEGYSVSREKKERFSLILESASTNQTSMYLCASNPPDRGYNEQFFGPGTRLTVL.